Below, 13 T cell receptor beta chains from the same sample are listed, as sequenced in a study of cytomegalovirus exposure and HLA in healthy donors. Generated by immunoSEQ multiplex PCR, the TCRdb table keeps only in-frame clones and is missing some. Here the sample spans some 120,000 clones, around 90% being singletons. Sequencing was done on a sample of PBMCs. The source is a woman younger than 35 in good health and CMV-seronegative.

The genes are TRBV4-3 and TRBJ2-5; TRBD1 matches 9 bases. The J segment lost 5 bases and the V segment lost 1 base, leaving 20 bases of the junction unmatched. The CDR3 is 20 residues long. Germline V gene data show CDR1 as LGHNA and CDR2 as YSLEER. The CDR3 spells CASSQALLQGAQLTRETQYF. In DNA form, the CDR3 reads TGCGCCAGCAGCCAAGCACTCTTACAGGGGGCGCAGTTAACTCGGGAGACCCAGTACTTC.

V is TRBV10-2 and J is TRBJ2-7; 8 bases agree with TRBD1. CDR3 size: 15 residues. The germline gives CDR1 WSHSY, CDR2 SAAADI. With 4 bases clipped from V and 6 bases from J, the junction kept 11 bases outside the gene matches. CDR3 protein: CASSASRDRRVEQYF. The CDR3 DNA reads as TGCGCCAGCAGTGCTAGCCGGGACAGGCGGGTCGAGCAGTACTTC.

This chain joins TRBV4-1 and TRBJ2-1; D uncertain. This CDR3 spans 13 amino acids. Germline loops: CDR1 MGHRA, CDR2 YSYEKL. The V end was cut by 2 bases, the J end by 4 bases, with 6 bases between. The chain's CDR3 is CASSQLGYNEQFF. The CDR3 DNA reads as TGCGCCAGCAGCCAACTAGGTTACAATGAGCAGTTCTTC.

V gene TRBV6-1 combines with J gene TRBJ1-5; no definite D call. CDR1 is MNHNS and CDR2 is SASEGT in the germline V gene. The V gene lost 7 bases and the J gene lost 5 bases, with 15 bases spanning the gap. This CDR3 comprises 14 residues. The CDR3 DNA reads TGTGCCAGCATCTCCCTAGGAGGGTATCAGCCCCAGCATTTT. The encoded protein is CASISLGGYQPQHF.

This clone appeared once. J is TRBJ2-7 and V is TRBV5-4; D is ambiguous. Germline CDR1 is SGHNT and CDR2 is YYREEE (reference sequence). The CDR3 covers 12 residues. With 2 bases removed from V and 7 bases from J, the gap between germline ends came to 10 bases. CDR3 DNA: TGTGCCAGCAGCTTCCAGCCGGGTGAGCAGTACTTC. Residues: CASSFQPGEQYF.

The table lists this clone with a count of one. The rearrangement links TRBV9 to TRBJ1-5; no firm D call. This CDR3 is 14 amino acids long. V lost 4 bases, J lost 5 bases, and 13 bases lay in between. In germline, CDR1 is SGDLS, CDR2 YYNGEE. As DNA, the CDR3 is TGTGCCAGCAGCCCGGGCGGGCCGGATCAGCCCCAGCATTTT. Translation: CASSPGGPDQPQHF.

This clone has just one count. The DNA for the CDR3 is TGTGCCAGCAGCTTGGAAATCAGGGGGGGCACAGATACGCAGTATTTT. Residues: CASSLEIRGGTDTQYF. The chain is built from TRBV5-4 and TRBJ2-3; TRBD1 might be the D (7 bases). Trimming left V 0 bases short and J 1 base short, with 12 bases between. This CDR3 comprises 16 residues. Germline V gives CDR1 SGHNT, CDR2 YYREEE (reference sequence).

This chain uses TRBV2 with TRBJ1-2, with 8 bases fitting TRBD1. V was clipped by 4 bases and J by 8 bases; unmatched bases: 9. Germline V gives CDR1 SNHLY, CDR2 FYNNEI. This CDR3 has 14 residues. CDR3 in DNA: TGTGCCAGCAGTGGTCCAGGGGGCGCGGGGGGCTACACCTTC. It translates to CASSGPGGAGGYTF.

This chain links TRBV9 with TRBJ2-5; 10 nucleotides match TRBD1. Germline V gene lookup returns CDR1 SGDLS and CDR2 YYNGEE. Unmatched junction bases numbered 2, after V lost 3 bases and J lost 3 bases. The CDR3 runs to 14 residues. The CDR3 DNA sequence: TGTGCCAGCAGCGGGACAGGGGGTGAAGAGACCCAGTACTTC. Translation gives CASSGTGGEETQYF.

A few counts support this clone. The chain combines TRBV4-1 with TRBJ1-1, with D perhaps matching TRBD1 (6 bases). This CDR3 is 15 amino acids long. The germline gives CDR1 MGHRA, CDR2 YSYEKL. The V end was cut by 4 bases, the J end by 2 bases, with 14 bases between. The CDR3 DNA follows: TGCGCCAGCAGCCCCCAGGGGCAGGGAAACACTGAAGCTTTCTTT. Residues: CASSPQGQGNTEAFF.

The chain links TRBV4-1 to TRBJ2-7; D possibly corresponds to TRBD1 (6 bases). V dropped 1 base and J dropped 5 bases, with 18 bases sitting between them. The CDR3 runs 16 residues. Germline V gene lookup returns CDR1 MGHRA and CDR2 YSYEKL. The CDR3 loop reads CASSQGRTVKPNEQYF. DNA for the CDR3: TGCGCCAGCAGCCAAGGTAGGACAGTTAAGCCTAACGAGCAGTACTTC.

The V call is TRBV7-3, the J call TRBJ2-2; TRBD2 agrees at 7 bases. J gave up 0 bases and V 0 bases, and 1 base lay outside the gene matches. The CDR3 runs to 16 residues. From germline, CDR1 is SGHTA and CDR2 FQGTGA. Here the CDR3 reads CASSLTGGSNTGELFF. The CDR3 DNA sequence: TGTGCCAGCAGCTTAACCGGGGGGTCGAACACCGGGGAGCTGTTTTTT.

V and J are TRBV2 and TRBJ1-3; perhaps TRBD1 as D (6 bases). The ends were cut back, 8 bases at V and 2 bases at J, with 13 bases in the middle. The CDR3 covers 14 residues. Germline loops: CDR1 SNHLY, CDR2 FYNNEI. In nucleotides, the CDR3 is TGTGCCAGCCATTTACAGGGAACTGGAAACACCATATATTTT. Translating gives CASHLQGTGNTIYF.